The 30 T cell receptor beta chains in this list originate from one sample, sequenced in a study of molecular identifiers for immune sequencing clone quantification. TCRdb re-derived calls from the PCR reads in MiXCR, one entry per CDR3 protein. This sample has about 320,000 distinct CDR3 sequences, with about a fifth found just once. The specimen was naive CD8+ T cells from blood, with Jurkat cell RNA spiked in. Subset indicated: FACS-sorted CD8+CD4-CCR7+CD45RA+ naive T cells. The origin of the receptors is a human donor in good health. Some libraries in this study had Jurkat cell RNA spiked in.

The chain joins TRBV7-9 to TRBJ2-2, with D uncertain. CDR3 length: 20 residues. CDR1 is SEHNR and CDR2 is FQNEAQ in the germline V gene (reference sequence). With 1 base removed from V and 0 bases from J, the gap between germline ends came to 21 bases. The DNA of the CDR3 is TGTGCCAGCAGCTTAGGAAGGTACAGTTACCCTTATTCGAACACCGGGGAGCTGTTTTTT. This sequence encodes CASSLGRYSYPYSNTGELFF.

In this sample, this clonotype turned up many times. The chain recombines TRBV12-3 or TRBV12-4 with TRBJ1-5; D not certain. The CDR3 is 15 residues long. V lost 7 bases to trimming and J lost 0 bases, with 13 bases between them. The CDR3 region has the DNA TGTGCCAGCAAGGACTCCGGAGATAGCAATCAGCCCCAGCATTTT. Translation gives CASKDSGDSNQPQHF.

J is TRBJ2-1 and V is TRBV30, with D tentatively TRBD1 or TRBD2 (5 bases each). Germline V gene data show CDR1 as GTSNPN and CDR2 as SVGIG (reference sequence). Trimming left V 4 bases short and J 1 base short, with 14 bases between. The CDR3 has 15 residues. This chain's CDR3 is CAWTLTGLSYNEQFF. The CDR3, as DNA: TGTGCCTGGACTCTAACGGGGCTATCCTACAATGAGCAGTTCTTC.

In this sample, this clonotype turned up many times. CDR3 protein: CASSIHGDRSADTQYF. CDR3 nucleotide sequence: TGTGCCAGTAGTATTCACGGGGACCGGTCGGCCGATACGCAGTATTTT. This chain joins TRBV19 and TRBJ2-3; TRBD1 or TRBD2 may be the D gene (5 bases each). CDR1 and CDR2 (germline): LNHDA, SQIVND (reference sequence). The CDR3 runs 16 residues. Trimming pared 3 bases from V and 6 bases from J, leaving 19 bases between.

This clonotype was found many times. The chain links TRBV5-6 to TRBJ2-7, with D perhaps matching TRBD1 (6 bases). Trimming removed 4 bases at V and 6 bases at J, with 11 bases between. The CDR3 covers 12 residues. From germline, CDR1 is SGHDT and CDR2 YYEEEE. DNA of the CDR3: TGTGCCAGCAGCCCAGGACAGACCGAGCAGTACTTC. Its translation: CASSPGQTEQYF.

A few counts support this clonotype. The CDR3 DNA sequence: TGCGCCAGCAGCCTAAGCGACAGTCTCAATCAGCCCCAGCATTTT. It encodes CASSLSDSLNQPQHF. The genes are TRBV4-3 and TRBJ1-5, with a possible D match to TRBD1 (5 bases). V gave up 4 bases and J gave up 3 bases, with 13 bases separating them. The CDR3 extends over 15 amino acids. CDR1 LGHNA and CDR2 YSLEER come from the germline V gene.

This clonotype was seen ten or more times. V gene TRBV25-1 combines with J gene TRBJ2-7; no clear D. Germline V gene lookup returns CDR1 MGHDK and CDR2 SYGVNS. The V end was cut by 10 bases, the J end by 2 bases, with 6 bases between. The CDR3 totals 10 residues. Here the CDR3 DNA reads TGTGCCACCCGGGCCTACGAGCAGTACTTC. Translated, it gives CATRAYEQYF.

Note on this clonotype: This may come from a read error, since a much larger clone is one base off. V and J are TRBV7-9 and TRBJ2-1; D is unresolved. CDR1 is SEHNR and CDR2 is FQNEAQ in the germline V gene (reference sequence). V was cut by 11 bases and J by 0 bases, with 11 bases left in between. The CDR3 sequence is 13 residues long. The CDR3 loop reads CAGVPSSYNEQFF. In nucleotides, the CDR3 is TGTGCCGGCGTCCCGAGCTCCTACAATGAGCAGTTCTTC.

This clonotype was observed a few times. The chain uses TRBV3-1 and TRBJ2-7; no clear D. The germline V gene encodes CDR1 LGHDT and CDR2 YNNKEL (reference sequence). This CDR3 is built from 12 residues. The V end was cut by 0 bases, the J end by 3 bases, with 3 bases between. The CDR3: CASSQDNYEQYF. Written as DNA, the CDR3 is TGTGCCAGCAGCCAAGATAACTACGAGCAGTACTTC.

In its sample, this clonotype was seen many times. The genes are TRBV24-1 and TRBJ2-2; maybe TRBD1 (7 bases). Germline CDR1 KGHDR, CDR2 SFDVKD. The ends were cut back, 4 bases at V and 0 bases at J, with 14 bases in the middle. The CDR3 is 17 residues long. CDR3 DNA sequence: TGTGCCACCAGTGAGTCAGGAGGGGGCGCGAACACCGGGGAGCTGTTTTTT. This translates into CATSESGGGANTGELFF.

Note on this clonotype: This sequence may be a read error, since a much larger clone differs from it by one base. The chain uses TRBV30 and TRBJ2-3; 7 bases are a match to TRBD1. Looked up from germline, CDR1 is GTSNPN and CDR2 is SVGIG (reference sequence). The CDR3 sequence is 14 residues long. V shed 0 bases and J 4 bases; nucleotides not matched to a gene: 4. The CDR3 region is CAWSVQGLPDTQYF. DNA of the CDR3: TGTGCCTGGAGTGTACAGGGGCTCCCAGATACGCAGTATTTT.

Details on this clonotype: This could be a read error, since a much larger clone is one nucleotide away. CDR3 protein: CASRPSPGQNTGAFF. The DNA of the CDR3 is TGTGCCAGCAGACCCTCCCCGGGACAGAACACTGGAGCTTTCTTT. The chain couples TRBV12-3 or TRBV12-4 to TRBJ1-1, with TRBD1 identical over 7 bases. CDR3 length: 15 amino acids.

This clonotype was seen repeatedly, ten times or more. The chain is built from TRBV12-3 or TRBV12-4 and TRBJ2-7; no clear D. The length of the CDR3 is 13 residues. Trimming left V 6 bases short and J 3 bases short, with 12 bases between. CDR3 DNA sequence: TGTGCCAGCAGCGAAAATCGTGTCTACGAGCAGTACTTC. It is translated as CASSENRVYEQYF.

In regard to this clonotype: This sequence may be a read error, since a much larger clone differs from it by one base. The gene calls are TRBV11-2 and TRBJ2-5; no clear D. Looked up from germline, CDR1 is SGHAT and CDR2 is FQNNGV. CDR3 length equals 14 residues. CDR3 sequence reads: CASSPTGPQGTQYF. The CDR3 nucleotides read TGTGCCAGCAGCCCGACCGGACCCCAAGGGACCCAGTACTTC.

Remarks on this clonotype: This clone may be a read error of a much larger clone one base away. CDR3 sequence (DNA): TGTGCCAGCGGGACGGGGGCTTACGAGCAGTACTTC. The encoded protein is CASGTGAYEQYF. The rearrangement links TRBV12-3 or TRBV12-4 to TRBJ2-7; D assignment may be TRBD1 or TRBD2 (6 bases each). The V and J ends lost 8 bases and 4 bases respectively, with 12 bases between them. The CDR3 sequence is 12 residues long.

This clonotype was found many times. V and J are TRBV2 and TRBJ1-5; 7 nucleotides match TRBD1. Germline V gene data show CDR1 as SNHLY and CDR2 as FYNNEI. Trimming removed 6 bases from V and 4 bases from J; junction bases left unmatched: 0. There are 12 residues in the CDR3. CDR3 protein: CASRDRNQPQHF. The CDR3 DNA is TGTGCCAGCAGGGACAGGAATCAGCCCCAGCATTTT.

This clonotype was seen ten or more times. The chain carries TRBV4-1 and TRBJ2-6; the match to TRBD1 covers 7 bases. The V and J ends lost 4 bases and 0 bases, in that order; junction bases with no gene match: 0. CDR3 size: 15 residues. Germline V CDR1 and CDR2: MGHRA, YSYEKL. CDR3 DNA: TGCGCCAGCAGCCCAGGGGGCTCTGGGGCCAACGTCCTGACTTTC. The encoded protein is CASSPGGSGANVLTF.

On this clonotype: This may arise from a read error, as a much more abundant clone is one base away. This chain uses TRBV5-6 with TRBJ2-7; 8 nucleotides match TRBD1. From germline, CDR1 is SGHDT and CDR2 YYEEEE. CDR3 length: 14 residues. CDR3 loop: CASSEGQGSYGQYF. DNA for the CDR3: TGTGCCAGCAGCGAAGGACAGGGTTCCTACGGGCAGTACTTC.

This clonotype was detected many times. The chain recombines TRBV28 with TRBJ2-6; TRBD1 agrees at 7 bases. Germline-derived CDR1 and CDR2 are MDHEN and SYDVKM. Losses at the gene ends were 3 bases for V and 1 base for J; bases not matched to a gene: 3. This CDR3 is built from 16 residues. The CDR3 DNA is TGTGCCAGCAGTTTGGCGACAGGGTCTGGGGCCAACGTCCTGACTTTC. Translation gives CASSLATGSGANVLTF.

This chain joins TRBV5-6 and TRBJ1-5; 10 bases are shared with TRBD1. Germline values: CDR1 SGHDT, CDR2 YYEEEE. Germline trimming cut 3 bases from V and 6 bases from J; bases unmatched to any gene: 9. The CDR3 sequence is 16 residues long. The CDR3: CASSSTGTGEAQPQHF. Written as DNA, the CDR3 is TGTGCCAGCAGCTCAACCGGGACAGGGGAGGCTCAGCCCCAGCATTTT.

This clonotype was recorded many times. The rearrangement uses TRBV5-1 and TRBJ2-3; no reliable D call. CDR3 length: 12 residues. Germline assignment: CDR1 SGHRS and CDR2 YFSETQ. Trimming took off 3 bases at V and 2 bases at J, with 4 bases between the two ends. DNA for the CDR3: TGCGCCAGCAGCTACCCCACAGATACGCAGTATTTT. Translation: CASSYPTDTQYF.

This clonotype showed up many times. This sequence joins TRBV6-5 and TRBJ1-1, with D possibly matching TRBD1 (5 bases). Germline lookup yields CDR1 MNHEY and CDR2 SVGAGI. This CDR3 comprises 15 residues. V dropped 2 bases and J dropped 4 bases, with 14 bases sitting between them. The CDR3 here is CASSYGTGVVTEAFF. CDR3 DNA sequence: TGTGCCAGCAGTTACGGAACGGGGGTAGTCACTGAAGCTTTCTTT.

This clonotype showed up many times. This sequence joins TRBV2 and TRBJ2-5; D uncertain. There are 15 residues in the CDR3. Germline CDR1 SNHLY, CDR2 FYNNEI. The V end lost 1 base, the J end lost 0 bases, and 9 bases lay between the germline ends. CDR3 protein: CASSEVLANQETQYF. The CDR3 DNA reads as TGTGCCAGCAGTGAAGTTTTGGCCAACCAAGAGACCCAGTACTTC.

This clonotype has just a few counts. One base away lies a much larger clone, so this may be a sequencing read error. The gene calls are TRBV19 and TRBJ2-2, with D perhaps given as TRBD1 or TRBD2 (5 bases each). Per germline, CDR1 LNHDA and CDR2 SQIVND (reference sequence). The CDR3 sequence is 16 residues long. CDR3 coding DNA: TGTGCCAGTAGTATAGGGACAAGAAGTTGGACCGGGGAGCTGCTTTTT. Amino acids: CASSIGTRSWTGELLF.

This clonotype was picked up many times. This chain links TRBV4-1 with TRBJ2-3; 8 bases agree with TRBD2. This CDR3 has 14 residues. The germline CDR1 and CDR2 sequences are MGHRA and YSYEKL. V gave up 3 bases and J gave up 3 bases; unmatched junction bases: 2. CDR3 nucleotide sequence: TGCGCCAGCAGCCAGGCTAGCGGGACAGATACGCAGTATTTT. Translated, it gives CASSQASGTDTQYF.

The table lists this clonotype with many counts. The chain employs TRBV7-6 and TRBJ2-7; TRBD2 matches 13 bases. The CDR3 length is 14 residues. Per the germline V gene, CDR1 is SGHVS and CDR2 is FNYEAQ. V dropped 7 bases and J dropped 5; count of bases not matched to a gene: 5. The CDR3: CASNPGLAGDEQYF. Written as DNA, the CDR3 is TGTGCCAGCAACCCAGGACTAGCGGGAGACGAGCAGTACTTC.

This clonotype has at least ten counts. The chain combines TRBV12-5 with TRBJ2-3; 13 nucleotides align to TRBD2. V was clipped by 1 base and J by 5 bases; unmatched bases: 6. Germline CDR1 reads LGHNT; CDR2 reads FRNRAP. The CDR3 covers 17 residues. The CDR3 loop is CASGLALAGGLVDTQYF. In DNA, the CDR3 is TGTGCTAGTGGTTTGGCACTAGCGGGGGGGCTTGTAGATACGCAGTATTTT.

The sample holds a few counts of this clonotype. CDR3 region: CASSLTNDRNTEAFF. As DNA, the CDR3 is TGTGCCAGCAGCTTAACAAATGACAGGAACACTGAAGCTTTCTTT. J is TRBJ1-1 and V is TRBV13; tentatively, D is TRBD1 (5 bases). Germline CDR1 PRHDT, CDR2 FYEKMQ (reference sequence). There are 15 residues in the CDR3. Trimming shortened V by 2 bases and J by 1 base, and 11 bases separated the two germline ends.

A note on this clonotype: This may be a read error: a much more frequent sequence differs by one nucleotide. The gene calls are TRBV5-8 and TRBJ1-5, with no clear D. Germline-derived CDR1 and CDR2 are SGHTS and YDEGEE. CDR3 length: 14 residues. The CDR3 region has the DNA TGTGCCAGCAGCTTCGGAGGGTCTAATCAGCCCCAGCGTTTT. Translating gives CASSFGGSNQPQRF. The full variable domain, completed using reference TRBV5-8 and TRBJ1-5, is EAGVTQSPTHLIKTRGQQATLRCSPISGHTSVYWYQQALGLGLQFLLWYDEGEERNRGNFPPRFSGRQFPNYSSELNVNALELEDSALYLCASSFGGSNQPQRFGDGTRLSIL.

About this clonotype: Its ends do not fully match the called genes, so a read error is possible. The CDR3: CASRGQGLNGQFF. As DNA, the CDR3 is TGCGCCAGCAGGGGACAGGGATTGAATGGGCAGTTCTTC. This chain uses TRBV4-3 with TRBJ2-1, with TRBD1 matching 9 bases. CDR3 length: 13 amino acids. The V gene's germline CDR1 is LGHNA and CDR2 YSLEER.